The clone carrying this TCR beta chain occurred many times. The antigen is undetermined. The method was immunoSEQ multiplex PCR; TCRdb's version includes in-frame clones alone and lacks a portion of them. The repertoire has tens of thousands of clones, none seen only once; the ten largest take about 9.9%. The sample comes from a study of T cell clonality in common variable immunodeficiency. Study findings and constraints: Repertoire-complication correlations in CVID were limited by patient heterogeneity. Fewer TCRbeta clones were shared among CVID subjects than controls.

The receptor's source is a person aged 18 to 75 in good health. Material for sequencing was peripheral blood mononuclear cells.

CDR3 bases read: TGTGCCAGTAGCCCTCCGGGTCATGGTGGCAATCAGCCC. Translating gives CASSPPGHGGNQP. The whole CDR3 sequence reads CASSPPGHGGNQPQHF. J is TRBJ1-5 and V is TRBV19, with D hard to call. The read stops 3 residues short of the end of the CDR3; the missing end is completed from the germline J gene. Germline CDR1 and CDR2: LNHDA and SQIVND (reference sequence). The CDR3 sequence is 16 residues long. V shed 6 bases and J shed 2 bases, with 17 bases lying between them.